Presented here are 20 T cell receptor beta chains from one specimen sequenced in a study of blood T cells in healthy people across ages. A sample-barcoded 5' primer and a J-beta primer mix were used in a second PCR of roughly 6 to 11 cycles. Each CDR3 protein is one row after TCRdb ran MiXCR on the 5' RACE reads. The sample has about 720,000 distinct CDR3 sequences; 25% are singletons. These data were also reused for a study on T cells of mothers and their children.

The sequenced sample consisted of blood. All receptors derive from a boy aged 10-17 years in good health.

The V gene is TRBV6-5, the J gene TRBJ2-5; the match to TRBD2 covers 8 bases. The last part of the DNA fits TRBJ2-1 better; the J call may be wrong. This CDR3 spans 14 amino acids. The V gene's germline CDR1 is MNHEY and CDR2 SVGAGI. DNA of the CDR3: TGTGCCAGCACAAGTGAGACTAGCGTCAATGAGCAGTTCTTC. Translating gives CASTSETSVNEQFF.

This clonotype was seen more than once but under ten times. The chain is built from TRBV28 and TRBJ1-5; a weak D match, TRBD1 (5 bases). Per germline, CDR1 MDHEN and CDR2 SYDVKM. This CDR3 has 14 residues. V gave up 2 bases and J gave up 3 bases, with 8 bases separating them. For the CDR3, the DNA is TGTGCCAGCAGTTTACAGGGACCCAATCAGCCCCAGCATTTT. Translation: CASSLQGPNQPQHF.

The chain links TRBV20-1 to TRBJ2-4; 9 nucleotides align to TRBD1. CDR1 is DFQATT, CDR2 SNEGSKA, per germline (reference sequence). Unmatched junction bases numbered 9, after V lost 3 bases and J lost 3 bases. CDR3 length: 16 residues. In nucleotides, the CDR3 is TGCAGTGCTAGCCTGGGGACAGGGAAACTCAAAAACATTCAGTACTTC. Protein product: CSASLGTGKLKNIQYF.

A few counts support this clonotype. The V and J genes are TRBV30 and TRBJ2-2, with D perhaps TRBD1 (6 bases). CDR1 and CDR2 (germline): GTSNPN, SVGIG (reference sequence). The CDR3 runs to 13 residues. V was pared by 4 bases and J by 7 bases, with 13 bases between. The CDR3 coding sequence is TGTGCCTGGATGGTTGACAGGAGCGGGGAGCTGTTTTTT. Translation: CAWMVDRSGELFF.

V gene TRBV20-1 combines with J gene TRBJ2-7, with 10 bases fitting TRBD2. Looked up from germline, CDR1 is DFQATT and CDR2 is SNEGSKA (reference sequence). The CDR3 contains 14 residues. The V gene end was trimmed by 2 bases and the J gene end by 2 bases; junction bases not matched to a gene: 3. The CDR3 here is CSARRTSGTYEQYF. The CDR3 coding sequence is TGCAGTGCTAGAAGGACTAGCGGAACCTACGAGCAGTACTTC.

J is TRBJ1-1 and V is TRBV5-1; D might be TRBD1 (6 bases). Trimming removed 4 bases from V and 5 bases from J, with 15 bases in between. The CDR3 is made up of 14 amino acids. The germline V gene encodes CDR1 SGHRS and CDR2 YFSETQ. CDR3 DNA: TGCGCCAGCAGCCCCACAGGGCTTCAGACTGAAGCTTTCTTT. It codes for CASSPTGLQTEAFF.

This clonotype was recorded a few times. The chain uses TRBV28 and TRBJ1-5; weak D call: TRBD1 (5 bases). The CDR3 is 15 residues long. The V gene's germline CDR1 is MDHEN and CDR2 SYDVKM. Trimming cost V 3 bases and J 7 bases, with 16 bases left between them. Here the CDR3 reads CASSLSSRGKQPQHF. CDR3 sequence (DNA): TGTGCCAGCAGTTTGTCGAGTCGGGGGAAGCAGCCCCAGCATTTT.

The V and J genes are TRBV6-6 and TRBJ2-1, with TRBD2 as a possible D gene (6 bases). The CDR3 is 14 residues long. Trimming removed 5 bases from V and 3 bases from J, with 11 bases in between. Germline loops: CDR1 MNHNY, CDR2 SVGAGI (reference sequence). Written as DNA, the CDR3 is TGTGCCAGCAGTGGGTTCGGGAGCTACAATGAGCAGTTCTTC. This translates into CASSGFGSYNEQFF.

The rearrangement uses TRBV6-6 and TRBJ2-7; 7 bases line up with TRBD1. The CDR3 contains 15 residues. V gave up 3 bases and J gave up 2 bases; unmatched junction bases: 7. CDR1 and CDR2 from the germline V gene are MNHNY and SVGAGI (reference sequence). The CDR3 sequence is CASSYTGQLTYEQYF. The CDR3 region has the DNA TGTGCCAGCAGTTATACGGGACAGCTAACCTACGAGCAGTACTTC.

This clonotype was counted many times. The V gene is TRBV29-1, the J gene TRBJ2-7; maybe TRBD2 (5 bases). With 5 bases removed from V and 0 bases from J, the gap between germline ends came to 11 bases. CDR3 size: 13 residues. Germline CDR1 is SQVTM and CDR2 is ANQGSEA. The CDR3 protein is CSVFGRSSYEQYF. The CDR3 DNA reads as TGCAGCGTTTTTGGGAGAAGCTCCTACGAGCAGTACTTC.

There are a few counts of this clonotype. The J gene is TRBJ1-1, the V gene TRBV4-3; tentatively, D is TRBD1 (5 bases). The CDR3 extends over 14 amino acids. The ends were cut back, 7 bases at V and 5 bases at J, with 17 bases in the middle. Germline CDR1 and CDR2: LGHNA and YSLEER. In nucleotides, the CDR3 is TGCGCCAGCAACCTGGGGGGGTATGAGACTGAAGCTTTCTTT. This translates into CASNLGGYETEAFF.

The V call is TRBV28, the J call TRBJ1-2, with D possibly matching TRBD1 (5 bases). Trimming cost V 8 bases and J 8 bases, with 15 bases left between them. The CDR3 has 12 residues. The germline gives CDR1 MDHEN, CDR2 SYDVKM. CDR3 sequence (DNA): TGTGCCAGCCGGGACCCGAATGGGGGCTACACCTTC. The encoded protein is CASRDPNGGYTF.

The rearrangement links TRBV29-1 to TRBJ1-1; weak D call: TRBD1 (5 bases). CDR1 is SQVTM, CDR2 ANQGSEA, per germline. V lost 7 bases and J lost 6, with 15 bases in between. The CDR3 runs 12 residues. CDR3 amino acids: CSAGFGDPEAFF. The CDR3 DNA follows: TGCAGCGCGGGGTTTGGGGACCCTGAAGCTTTCTTT.

Ten or more counts support this clonotype. V gene TRBV20-1 combines with J gene TRBJ1-1; D perhaps matches TRBD1 (6 bases). V lost 3 bases, J lost 3 bases, and 11 bases lay in between. This CDR3 contains 13 residues. Germline V gives CDR1 DFQATT, CDR2 SNEGSKA (reference sequence). As DNA, the CDR3 is TGCAGTGCTAGTTTGGCAGGGGACACTGAAGCTTTCTTT. It translates to CSASLAGDTEAFF.

This clonotype occurred a few times. The V and J genes are TRBV4-2 and TRBJ2-7; 8 nucleotides match TRBD2. Germline V gives CDR1 LGHNA, CDR2 YNFKEQ. This CDR3 contains 17 residues. V lost 0 bases to trimming and J lost 4 bases; unmatched junction nucleotides: 11. DNA of the CDR3: TGTGCCAGCAGCCAAGATTCGGAGCGGGAGATATCTTACGAGCAGTACTTC. It codes for CASSQDSEREISYEQYF.

This clonotype was detected only a few times. V and J are TRBV4-1 and TRBJ2-2, with TRBD2 identical over 7 bases. V lost 0 bases and J lost 7; bases outside the gene matches: 5. Per the germline V gene, CDR1 is MGHRA and CDR2 is YSYEKL. The CDR3 totals 15 residues. The CDR3 is CASSQESREGGELFF. CDR3 bases: TGCGCCAGCAGCCAAGAGTCTAGGGAGGGCGGGGAGCTGTTTTTT.

There are a few counts of this clonotype. The CDR3 DNA reads as TGCAGTGCTAGGGATCCGACAGGGCTTTCCTACGAGCAGTACTTC. Protein product: CSARDPTGLSYEQYF. This sequence joins TRBV20-1 and TRBJ2-7, with 7 nucleotides matching TRBD1. The V and J ends lost 3 bases and 1 base, in that order; junction bases with no gene match: 9. The germline V gene has CDR1 DFQATT and CDR2 SNEGSKA (reference sequence). CDR3 length: 15 residues.

This clonotype occurred a few times. The CDR3 loop reads CASGTSPYEQYF. The CDR3 bases are TGTGCCAGCGGGACTTCGCCCTACGAGCAGTACTTC. J is TRBJ2-7 and V is TRBV27; D perhaps matches TRBD2 (6 bases). This CDR3 comprises 12 residues. Germline values: CDR1 MNHEY, CDR2 SMNVEV (reference sequence). The ends were cut back, 8 bases at V and 2 bases at J, with 10 bases in the middle.

The V call is TRBV11-2, the J call TRBJ2-7; TRBD2 is a possible D gene (5 bases). In germline, CDR1 is SGHAT, CDR2 FQNNGV. Trimming shortened V by 0 bases and J by 6 bases, and 6 bases separated the two germline ends. The CDR3 totals 12 residues. The CDR3 sequence: CASSLDGVEQYF. CDR3 sequence (DNA): TGTGCCAGCAGCTTAGACGGGGTCGAGCAGTACTTC.

This clonotype appeared a few times. CDR3 DNA: TGTGCCAACTCTAGGGTGGCGGGAGGTGGCGAGCAGTACTTC. Encoded protein: CANSRVAGGGEQYF. The V call is TRBV28, the J call TRBJ2-5; 8 nucleotides agree with TRBD2. The J call may be incorrect, as the DNA end agrees better with TRBJ2-7. Germline V gene sequence: CDR1 MDHEN, CDR2 SYDVKM. The CDR3 runs 14 residues.